Shown below are 10 T cell receptor beta chains from a single sample sequenced in a study of cytomegalovirus exposure and HLA in healthy donors. The PCR used 60 Vbeta and 13 Jbeta primers. TCRdb's copy holds only in-frame clones and misses some; the assay was immunoSEQ multiplex PCR. The sample holds approximately 180,000 clones, 80% to 90% seen once. The sequenced material came from PBMCs. These TCRs come from a woman younger than 35 in good health and CMV-seropositive.

The V call is TRBV4-3, the J call TRBJ2-5; 8 bases map to TRBD2. The CDR3 totals 14 residues. The V and J ends lost 5 bases and 4 bases, in that order; junction bases with no gene match: 6. Germline V gives CDR1 LGHNA, CDR2 YSLEER. The chain's CDR3 is CASSVTGGGETQYF. The CDR3 DNA sequence: TGCGCCAGCAGCGTAACCGGGGGGGGAGAGACCCAGTACTTC.

A remark on this clone: The identical CDR3 is also encoded by other nucleotide sequences in the sample. J is TRBJ2-7 and V is TRBV6-6; perhaps TRBD1 as D (5 bases). The CDR3 extends over 13 amino acids. Germline V gene lookup returns CDR1 MNHNY and CDR2 SVGAGI (reference sequence). Between the trimmed V and J ends, which lost 4 bases and 5 bases, there was a span of 12 bases. This CDR3 reads CASSSWGSNEQYF. Written as DNA, the CDR3 is TGTGCCAGCAGTTCTTGGGGCTCAAACGAGCAGTACTTC.

The chain links TRBV10-3 to TRBJ1-3, with D perhaps TRBD1 (5 bases). The CDR3 loop spans 19 amino acids. Germline CDR1 and CDR2: ENHRY and SYGVKD. Trimming took 11 bases from V and 0 from J, leaving 29 bases between them. This chain's CDR3 is CASLDPHADSYNSGNTIYF. The CDR3 nucleotides read TGTGCCTCCCTCGACCCCCACGCCGACAGTTACAACTCTGGAAACACCATATATTTT.

The V gene is TRBV11-3, the J gene TRBJ2-1, with 7 bases that match TRBD1. Germline V gene lookup returns CDR1 SGHNT and CDR2 YENEEA. Trimming cost V 5 bases and J 1 base; bases outside gene matches: 5. The CDR3 consists of 15 residues. CDR3 in amino acids: CASSASRGSYNEQFF. CDR3 nucleotide sequence: TGTGCCAGCAGCGCCAGCAGGGGGTCCTACAATGAGCAGTTCTTC. Looking up the rest from reference TRBV11-3 and TRBJ2-1 gives the full variable domain: EAGVVQSPRYKIIEKKQPVAFWCNPISGHNTLYWYLQNLGQGPELLIRYENEEAVDDSQLPKDRFSAERLKGVDSTLKIQPAELGDSAVYLCASSASRGSYNEQFFGPGTRLTVL.

The chain recombines TRBV7-9 with TRBJ1-2; D unresolved. V lost 4 bases to trimming and J lost 1 base, with 16 bases between them. Germline assignment: CDR1 SEHNR and CDR2 FQNEAQ (reference sequence). The CDR3 has 16 amino acids. In DNA, the CDR3 is TGTGCCAGCAGCTCCGCCGTTAATATACTTAACTATGGCTACACCTTC. Amino acids: CASSSAVNILNYGYTF.

This clone was seen only a few times. The chain joins TRBV13 to TRBJ2-3; 12 bases are a match to TRBD2. The CDR3 spans 18 residues. Germline V gene data show CDR1 as PRHDT and CDR2 as FYEKMQ (reference sequence). V gave up 5 bases and J gave up 4 bases; unmatched junction bases: 13. CDR3 residues: CASSRPLAGGPGSDTQYF. CDR3 sequence (DNA): TGTGCCAGCAGCCGCCCCCTAGCGGGGGGGCCTGGGTCAGATACGCAGTATTTT.

This chain links TRBV7-6 with TRBJ2-3; D gene uncertain. This CDR3 is 16 amino acids long. The V end lost 5 bases, the J end lost 0 bases, and 15 bases lay between the germline ends. From germline, CDR1 is SGHVS and CDR2 FNYEAQ. Written as DNA, the CDR3 is TGTGCCAGCAGCGTCTCCGACTGGAAAAGCACAGATACGCAGTATTTT. Translated: CASSVSDWKSTDTQYF.

The chain recombines TRBV4-2 with TRBJ1-4; maybe TRBD1 (5 bases). The V gene's germline CDR1 is LGHNA and CDR2 YNFKEQ. The V end was cut by 8 bases, the J end by 8 bases, with 18 bases between. There are 14 residues in the CDR3. CDR3 sequence (DNA): TGTGCCAGCGCGGGTTCGGGACTTGGGGAAAAACTGTTTTTT. As protein: CASAGSGLGEKLFF.

V gene TRBV7-8 combines with J gene TRBJ2-1; 7 bases are shared with TRBD1. Germline V lookup: CDR1 SGHVS, CDR2 FQNEAQ. The CDR3 length is 15 residues. V was clipped by 3 bases and J by 0 bases; unmatched bases: 2. CDR3 amino acids: CASSLTGSSYNEQFF. As DNA, the CDR3 is TGTGCCAGCAGCTTGACAGGGAGCTCCTACAATGAGCAGTTCTTC.

The chain couples TRBV27 to TRBJ1-2; D might be TRBD1 (6 bases). The length of the CDR3 is 14 residues. V lost 2 bases and J lost 4, with 11 bases in between. Germline values: CDR1 MNHEY, CDR2 SMNVEV (reference sequence). Here the CDR3 DNA reads TGTGCCAGCAGTTTAAAGGGGGAGGGCTATGGCTACACCTTC. Protein: CASSLKGEGYGYTF.